Below, 12 T cell receptor beta chains from the same sample are listed, as sequenced in a study. MiXCR was run by TCRdb on the 5' RACE reads, yielding one entry per CDR3 protein. The profile shows tens of thousands of distinct CDR3 sequences, about 28% of them singletons. Material for sequencing was naive CD4+ T cells sorted from blood. As for subset: naive CD4+ T cells, CD4+CD45RA+CD25-. Every receptor here comes from a female donor with breast cancer.

Many counts were recorded for this clonotype. The chain joins TRBV11-2 to TRBJ1-3; D gene ambiguous. With 4 bases removed from V and 2 bases from J, the gap between germline ends came to 3 bases. The CDR3 loop spans 12 amino acids. The germline V gene has CDR1 SGHAT and CDR2 FQNNGV. The CDR3 coding sequence is TGTGCCAGCAGCTCCGCTGGAAACACCATATATTTT. Its translation: CASSSAGNTIYF. The full variable domain, completed using reference TRBV11-2 and TRBJ1-3, is EAGVAQSPRYKIIEKRQSVAFWCNPISGHATLYWYQQILGQGPKLLIQFQNNGVVDDSQLPKDRFSAERLKGVDSTLKIQPAKLEDSAVYLCASSSAGNTIYFGEGSWLTVV.

For this clonotype: One base away lies a much larger clone, so this may be a sequencing read error. The genes are TRBV7-2 and TRBJ1-1, with a tentative D call TRBD1 (5 bases). The V gene's germline CDR1 is SGHTA and CDR2 FQGNSA. Between the trimmed V and J ends, which lost 2 bases and 3 bases, there was a span of 16 bases. The CDR3 runs to 16 residues. The CDR3 sequence is CASSLCGGGEDTEAFF. CDR3 in DNA: TGTGCCAGCAGCTTATGTGGCGGGGGGGAGGACACTGAAGCTTTCTTT.

This clonotype was picked up a small number of times. This chain joins TRBV20-1 and TRBJ2-7, with 9 bases fitting TRBD1. CDR1 is DFQATT and CDR2 is SNEGSKA in the germline V gene (reference sequence). CDR3 length: 15 residues. J gave up 2 bases and V 0 bases, and 5 bases lay outside the gene matches. DNA of the CDR3: TGCAGTGCTAGAGAATATAGACAGGGGGCCTACGAGCAGTACTTC. Translated, it gives CSAREYRQGAYEQYF.

The chain couples TRBV6-1 to TRBJ2-3, with D possibly matching TRBD2 (5 bases). Trimming removed 7 bases at V and 4 bases at J, with 9 bases between. Germline CDR1 is MNHNS and CDR2 is SASEGT. This CDR3 is built from 12 residues. CDR3 sequence (DNA): TGTGCCAGCACCCAGGAGGCAGATACGCAGTATTTT. Translating it yields CASTQEADTQYF.

This clonotype was seen only a few times. The V and J genes are TRBV15 and TRBJ2-7, with TRBD2 identical over 9 bases. The CDR3 is made up of 15 amino acids. The trim removed 3 bases at V and 1 base at J, leaving 4 bases unmatched. Germline V gives CDR1 LNHNV, CDR2 YYDKDF (reference sequence). The CDR3 region is CATSRGSGGSYEQYF. CDR3 coding DNA: TGTGCCACCAGCAGGGGCAGCGGGGGGTCCTACGAGCAGTACTTC.

This clonotype was seen a handful of times. CDR3 sequence (DNA): TGTGCCAGCAGCACCCACTCAGGGACTGAAGCTTTCTTT. It yields the protein CASSTHSGTEAFF. This chain connects TRBV9 to TRBJ1-1; a weak D match, TRBD1 (5 bases). CDR1 and CDR2 from the germline V gene are SGDLS and YYNGEE. The CDR3 has 13 amino acids. The ends were cut back, 4 bases at V and 5 bases at J, with 12 bases in the middle.

Many counts were recorded for this clonotype. The V call is TRBV4-1, the J call TRBJ1-2, with D unclear. The CDR3 has 15 residues. V was clipped by 1 base and J by 3 bases, with 12 bases between them. Germline CDR1 and CDR2: MGHRA and YSYEKL. CDR3 nucleotides: TGCGCCAGCAGCCAAGTTGGAGGGTCCGACTATGGCTACACCTTC. It encodes CASSQVGGSDYGYTF.

The V call is TRBV6-2 or TRBV6-3, the J call TRBJ2-7; TRBD1 is a possible D gene (6 bases). This CDR3 region has 13 residues. The ends were cut back, 6 bases at V and 4 bases at J, with 13 bases in the middle. The germline CDR1 and CDR2 sequences are MNHEY and SVGEGT. The chain's CDR3 is CASRTTGIYEQYF. The CDR3 coding sequence is TGTGCCAGCAGGACAACAGGGATATACGAGCAGTACTTC.

This clonotype was observed a handful of times. The chain combines TRBV20-1 with TRBJ2-3, with 10 positions matching TRBD2. Germline CDR1 reads DFQATT; CDR2 reads SNEGSKA (reference sequence). The CDR3 runs to 17 residues. V lost 1 base to trimming and J lost 2 bases; unmatched junction nucleotides: 9. CDR3 bases: TGCAGTGCTAGAGGCGGGAGGACTAGCGGACACACAGATACGCAGTATTTT. It codes for CSARGGRTSGHTDTQYF.

This clonotype occurred a few times. The chain recombines TRBV20-1 with TRBJ2-7; weak D call: TRBD1 (6 bases). This CDR3 has 11 amino acids. The germline V gene encodes CDR1 DFQATT and CDR2 SNEGSKA (reference sequence). DNA for the CDR3: TGCGCGCCCGTACAGGGATACGAGCAGTACTTC. It is translated as CAPVQGYEQYF.

The gene calls are TRBV11-2 and TRBJ2-7; unclear D gene. Trimming shortened V by 1 base and J by 0 bases, and 10 bases separated the two germline ends. CDR1 and CDR2 from the germline V gene are SGHAT and FQNNGV. The CDR3 sequence is 15 residues long. CDR3 sequence: CASSLVRAASYEQYF. The CDR3 region has the DNA TGTGCCAGCAGCTTAGTTAGGGCGGCCTCCTACGAGCAGTACTTC.

The chain employs TRBV6-6 and TRBJ1-2; 8 nucleotides line up with TRBD1. The junction had 8 bases not matched to a gene; V was cut back by 1 base and J by 4 bases. Germline-derived CDR1 and CDR2 are MNHNY and SVGAGI (reference sequence). CDR3 length: 16 amino acids. The CDR3 DNA reads as TGTGCCAGCAGTTACTTAACTCAAACAGGGGGCTATGGCTACACCTTC. It codes for CASSYLTQTGGYGYTF.